Only a few counts were recorded for the clone carrying this T cell receptor (beta chain). Its antigen is as yet unknown. This specimen comes from a study of T cell repertoires in cytomegalovirus infection. Study at large: TCR beta signatures that were public indicated CMV infection and matching HLA type.

Study-wide findings and caveats: Adding up the frequency of public TCR beta families identified people who carried CMV plus the relevant HLA. HLA-C-restricted CMV-specific TCR beta clonotypes prevailed in the ex vivo response.

One entry per CDR3 protein, called by TCRdb with MiXCR from the reads. The sample lists 630,000 or so distinct CDR3 sequences; approximately 24% were seen once. The CDR3 is 14 amino acids. CDR1 and CDR2 (germline): LNHNV, YYDKDF (reference sequence). Trimming cost V 2 bases and J 4 bases, with 9 bases left between them. The V call is TRBV15, the J call TRBJ2-1; D call uncertain. Material for sequencing was CD8+ T cells from PBMCs. The clonotype was recovered from a human donor in good health (CMV status not recorded). Some clones in this sample may be carry-over from other donors' samples. Here the CDR3 reads CATSRQNQYNEQFF. CDR3 nucleotides: TGTGCCACCAGCAGACAGAACCAGTACAATGAGCAGTTCTTC.